This TCR beta chain was obtained from a study of CXCR3-negative and CXCR3-positive naive CD8 T cells. Study findings and constraints: Comparison of naive CXCR3-negative and CXCR3-positive cells revealed similar TRBV-TRBJ usage, while memory cells differed. TRB CDR3s of CXCR3-positive naive cells were more hydrophobic than those of CXCR3-negative naive cells. Sequencing showed both naive subsets with comparably high diversity, and memory CD8+ cells much lower. Partly lower CXCR3 expression followed cryopreservation, and most assays relied on fresh PBMCs.

Within the CD8+ T cell compartment, naive cells were CD45RO-CCR7+CD27+CD95-. The CDR3 is 14 residues long. Germline V CDR1 and CDR2: SGHRS, YFSETQ. UMI-labeled 5' RACE yielded the TRB cDNA libraries. TCRdb re-called the 5' RACE reads and shows each CDR3 protein once, DNA omitted. Reported are around 150,000 distinct CDR3 sequences; the ten largest clones contain around 0.37%. Points on this clonotype: What it binds is unknown.

This clonotype was sampled from a human donor in good health. Some clones in this sample may be carry-over from other donors' samples. This sequence joins TRBV5-1 and TRBJ2-3. The sequenced sample was naive CXCR3+ CD8+ T cells from blood. Subset meaning: CD45RO-CCR7+CD27+CD95- naive CD8+ T cells expressing CXCR3 (TNR3+). The chain's CDR3 is CASSFVVITDTQYF.